The clone carrying this T cell receptor (beta chain) occurred a few times. The germline V and J ends were trimmed by 4 bases and 0 bases, with 11 bases remaining between them. Germline V lookup: CDR1 SGDLS, CDR2 YYNGEE. CDR3 length: 14 amino acids. The data are from a study of molecular identifiers for immune sequencing clone quantification. TCRdb reanalysed the PCR reads using MiXCR and keeps one entry per CDR3 protein. The sample includes tens of thousands of distinct CDR3 sequences, 18% seen only once; the top ten take approximately 1.5%. The receptor was derived from a human donor in good health. Some libraries in this study had Jurkat cell RNA spiked in. The sequenced sample consisted of naive CD8+ T cells from blood, with Jurkat cell RNA spiked in. Subset noted: FACS-sorted CD8+CD4-CCR7+CD45RA+ naive T cells. V and J are TRBV9 and TRBJ2-7; D not resolved. The CDR3 nucleotides read TGTGCCAGCAGCCTAGGTGGGAACTCCTACGAGCAGTACTTC. Its translation: CASSLGGNSYEQYF. Complete variable domain (other parts from reference TRBV9 and TRBJ2-7): DSGVTQTPKHLITATGQRVTLRCSPRSGDLSVYWYQQSLDQGLQFLIQYYNGEERAKGNILERFSAQQFPDLHSELNLSSLELGDSALYFCASSLGGNSYEQYFGPGTRLTVT.